One sample yielded the 8 T cell receptor beta chains listed below, sequenced in a study of graft-versus-host responses after intestinal transplantation. Sequenced by immunoSEQ multiplex PCR; TCRdb stores in-frame clones only, minus some. Altogether approximately 12,000 clones are present, 85% to 95% being singletons, with the ten largest covering roughly 20%. Sequences were derived from PBMCs, sampled 109 days after intestinal transplant. These receptor sequences come from a human patient who received an intestinal transplant, so some T cells may come from the graft donor.

The chain uses TRBV29-1 and TRBJ2-5, with 7 positions matching TRBD1. Germline-derived CDR1 and CDR2 are SQVTM and ANQGSEA. The CDR3 sequence is 12 residues long. V shed 6 bases and J 0 bases; nucleotides not matched to a gene: 1. The CDR3 DNA reads as TGCAGCGTCGACAGGGACCAAGAGACCCAGTACTTC. This gives the protein CSVDRDQETQYF.

Only a few counts were recorded for this clone. The chain joins TRBV5-1 to TRBJ2-5; the D gene is possibly TRBD2 (6 bases). CDR3 length: 14 amino acids. Germline V CDR1 and CDR2: SGHRS, YFSETQ. V lost 2 bases to trimming and J lost 5 bases, with 13 bases between them. As DNA, the CDR3 is TGCGCCAGCAGCTTCAGACTAGGTGGGGAGACCCAGTACTTC. Translation gives CASSFRLGGETQYF.

The J gene is TRBJ1-5, the V gene TRBV7-8, with unresolved D. Looked up from germline, CDR1 is SGHVS and CDR2 is FQNEAQ. This CDR3 has 13 residues. V dropped 4 bases and J dropped 2 bases, with 6 bases sitting between them. The CDR3 coding sequence is TGTGCCAGCAGCTCAAGGGGCAATCAGCCCCAGCATTTT. It specifies CASSSRGNQPQHF.

The chain links TRBV28 to TRBJ1-5; D gene unclear. The V gene's germline CDR1 is MDHEN and CDR2 SYDVKM. Deletions cut 8 bases from V and 0 bases from J, with 5 bases between. The CDR3 is 12 amino acids. The CDR3 bases are TGTGCCAGCCATTATAGCAATCAGCCCCAGCATTTT. Protein: CASHYSNQPQHF.

The gene calls are TRBV9 and TRBJ2-1; 12 nucleotides align to TRBD2. This CDR3 is 15 amino acids long. V was pared by 3 bases and J by 3 bases, with 1 base of the junction left unmatched. CDR1 is SGDLS and CDR2 is YYNGEE in the germline V gene. The CDR3: CASSEGLAGYNEQFF. DNA for the CDR3: TGTGCCAGCAGCGAGGGACTAGCGGGCTACAATGAGCAGTTCTTC.

The V and J genes are TRBV6-1 and TRBJ2-3; TRBD2 agrees at 11 bases. CDR1 and CDR2 from the germline V gene are MNHNS and SASEGT. Germline trimming cut 4 bases from V and 4 bases from J; bases unmatched to any gene: 7. This CDR3 region has 16 residues. CDR3 sequence: CASSATAGLAADTQYF. DNA of the CDR3: TGTGCCAGCAGTGCTACGGCGGGACTAGCGGCAGATACGCAGTATTTT.

The chain links TRBV2 to TRBJ2-1; 7 bases map to TRBD1. CDR3 size: 15 residues. With V trimmed by 7 bases and J by 1 base, 7 bases remained unmatched. Germline V gene lookup returns CDR1 SNHLY and CDR2 FYNNEI. In DNA, the CDR3 is TGTGCCAGCAATGGCGACAGGGTGTCCTACAATGAGCAGTTCTTC. Its protein product is CASNGDRVSYNEQFF.

V is TRBV19 and J is TRBJ2-5; the match to TRBD1 covers 7 bases. The last part of the DNA fits TRBJ2-7 better; the J call may be wrong. Germline V CDR1 and CDR2: LNHDA, SQIVND (reference sequence). The CDR3 spans 16 residues. CDR3 nucleotide sequence: TGTGCCAGTAGTCCCGGACAGGACGCAAGCTCCTACGAGCAGTACTTC. Translating gives CASSPGQDASSYEQYF.